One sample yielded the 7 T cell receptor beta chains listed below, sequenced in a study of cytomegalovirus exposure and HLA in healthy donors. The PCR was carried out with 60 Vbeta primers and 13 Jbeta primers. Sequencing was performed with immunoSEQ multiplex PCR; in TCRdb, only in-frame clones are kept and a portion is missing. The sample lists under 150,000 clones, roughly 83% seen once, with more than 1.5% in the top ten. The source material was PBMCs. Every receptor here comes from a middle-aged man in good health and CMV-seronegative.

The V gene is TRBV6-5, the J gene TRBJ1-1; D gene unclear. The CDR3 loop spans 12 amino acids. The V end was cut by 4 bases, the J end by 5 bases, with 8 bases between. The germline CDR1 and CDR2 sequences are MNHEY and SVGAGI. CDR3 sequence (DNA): TGTGCCAGCAGTTCGCGGGTAACTGAAGCTTTCTTT. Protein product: CASSSRVTEAFF.

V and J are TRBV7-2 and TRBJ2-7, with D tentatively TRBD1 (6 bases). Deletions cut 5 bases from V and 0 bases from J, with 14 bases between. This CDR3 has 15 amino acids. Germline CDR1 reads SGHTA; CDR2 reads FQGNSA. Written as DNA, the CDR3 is TGTGCCAGCAGCAAACAGGGCGAGAGCTCCTACGAGCAGTACTTC. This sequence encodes CASSKQGESSYEQYF.

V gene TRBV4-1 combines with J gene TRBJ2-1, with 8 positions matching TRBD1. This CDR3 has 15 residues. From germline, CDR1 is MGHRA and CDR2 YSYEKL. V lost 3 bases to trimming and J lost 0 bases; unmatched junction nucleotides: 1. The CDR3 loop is CASSQDRVSYNEQFF. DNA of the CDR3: TGCGCCAGCAGCCAGGACAGGGTCTCCTACAATGAGCAGTTCTTC.

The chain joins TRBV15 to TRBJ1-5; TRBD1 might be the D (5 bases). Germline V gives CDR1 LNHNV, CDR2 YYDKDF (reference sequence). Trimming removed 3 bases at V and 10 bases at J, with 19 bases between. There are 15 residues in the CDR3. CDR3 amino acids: CATSSGWGEGDPQHF. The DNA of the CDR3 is TGTGCCACCAGCAGCGGGTGGGGGGAAGGGGACCCCCAGCATTTT.

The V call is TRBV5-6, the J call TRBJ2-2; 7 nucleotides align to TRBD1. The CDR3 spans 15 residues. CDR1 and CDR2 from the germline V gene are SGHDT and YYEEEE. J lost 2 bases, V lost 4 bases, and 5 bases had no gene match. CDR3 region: CASSKGQINTGELFF. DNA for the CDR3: TGTGCCAGCAGCAAGGGACAGATAAACACCGGGGAGCTGTTTTTT.

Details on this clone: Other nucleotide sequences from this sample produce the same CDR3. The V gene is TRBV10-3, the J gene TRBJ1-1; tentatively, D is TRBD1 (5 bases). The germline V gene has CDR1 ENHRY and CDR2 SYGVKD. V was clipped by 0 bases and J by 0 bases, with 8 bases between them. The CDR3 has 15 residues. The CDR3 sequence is CAISESRGMNTEAFF. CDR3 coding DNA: TGTGCCATCAGTGAGTCGCGGGGGATGAACACTGAAGCTTTCTTT.

The chain's CDR3 is CSDGTGGGYTF. In DNA form, the CDR3 reads TGCAGCGACGGGACAGGGGGTGGCTACACCTTC. The rearrangement links TRBV29-1 to TRBJ1-2; 11 bases fit TRBD1. Germline V gene lookup returns CDR1 SQVTM and CDR2 ANQGSEA. The V segment lost 7 bases and the J segment 7 bases; nucleotides outside the gene matches: 2. The CDR3 runs 11 residues.